These 10 T cell receptor beta chains were sequenced from one sample in a study of T cells in Graves' hyperthyroidism and ophthalmopathy. TCR beta CDR3 region amplification was performed from RNA transcripts. HTBI primers were used for first-round RT-PCR of the TCR CDR3. Via MiXCR, TCRdb re-called the multiplex PCR reads, giving one row per CDR3 protein. The profile shows around 450,000 distinct CDR3 sequences, about a sixth of them singletons. Sequenced sample: blood. All receptors derive from a woman under 30 with Graves' hyperthyroidism.

This clonotype occurred many times. The rearrangement links TRBV7-9 to TRBJ2-7; 11 bases match TRBD2. Germline V gene data show CDR1 as SEHNR and CDR2 as FQNEAQ (reference sequence). The CDR3 length is 14 residues. Unmatched junction bases numbered 0, after V lost 3 bases and J lost 2 bases. The CDR3 DNA is TGTGCCAGCAGCTTTAGCGGGAGGGCCTACGAGCAGTACTTC. Translating gives CASSFSGRAYEQYF.

This clonotype was observed at least ten times. V usage is TRBV5-6 and J usage is TRBJ2-3; 8 bases are shared with TRBD2. Per the germline V gene, CDR1 is SGHDT and CDR2 is YYEEEE. J lost 1 base, V lost 3 bases, and 10 bases had no gene match. The CDR3 is 17 amino acids. CDR3 residues: CASSYDLTSAGTDTQYF. The CDR3 DNA reads as TGTGCCAGCAGCTACGATCTGACTAGCGCGGGCACAGATACGCAGTATTTT.

This chain joins TRBV27 and TRBJ1-3, with a possible D match to TRBD1 (6 bases). Germline lookup yields CDR1 MNHEY and CDR2 SMNVEV (reference sequence). Trimming left V 6 bases short and J 8 bases short, with 23 bases between. The CDR3 is 16 amino acids. The CDR3 sequence is CASSRGGTNGGDTIYF. The CDR3 nucleotides read TGTGCCAGCAGCCGGGGAGGGACAAATGGTGGCGACACCATATATTTT.

This clonotype occurred many times. This rearrangement joins TRBV5-8 to TRBJ2-7; 10 bases agree with TRBD2. Germline V gene sequence: CDR1 SGHTS, CDR2 YDEGEE. V lost 3 bases and J lost 3; bases outside the gene matches: 6. CDR3 length equals 15 residues. The CDR3 region has the DNA TGTGCCAGCAGCTCATCTAGCGGGAGAAGCTACGAGCAGTACTTC. Translating it yields CASSSSSGRSYEQYF.

The sample holds a few counts of this clonotype. The V gene is TRBV5-1, the J gene TRBJ1-4; D might be TRBD1 (5 bases). The germline V gene encodes CDR1 SGHRS and CDR2 YFSETQ. The CDR3 totals 14 residues. The V and J ends lost 1 base and 6 bases respectively, with 10 bases between them. CDR3 region: CASSLSGEDEKLFF. The CDR3 DNA sequence: TGCGCCAGCAGCTTGTCGGGGGAGGATGAAAAACTGTTTTTT.

V and J are TRBV19 and TRBJ1-3; perhaps TRBD1 as D (5 bases). The CDR3 is 15 residues long. Germline V lookup: CDR1 LNHDA, CDR2 SQIVND (reference sequence). Trimming left V 3 bases short and J 0 bases short, with 9 bases between. The CDR3 region is CASSIKGISGNTIYF. The CDR3 DNA follows: TGTGCCAGTAGTATTAAGGGGATCTCTGGAAACACCATATATTTT.

This clonotype was detected ten times or more. The CDR3 DNA is TGTGCCAGCAGCTTCGGGGATACTAGCACAGATACGCAGTATTTT. Its translation: CASSFGDTSTDTQYF. This chain connects TRBV7-8 to TRBJ2-3, with TRBD2 as a possible D gene (5 bases). CDR1 is SGHVS and CDR2 is FQNEAQ in the germline V gene. The CDR3 sequence is 15 residues long. Trimming removed 3 bases at V and 0 bases at J, with 10 bases between.

This clonotype was counted many times. The V and J genes are TRBV18 and TRBJ2-7, with D uncertain. CDR1 and CDR2 (germline): KGHSH, LQKENI. The V gene lost 6 bases and the J gene lost 6 bases, with 15 bases spanning the gap. There are 13 residues in the CDR3. For the CDR3, the DNA is TGTGCCAGCTCGCCTGTATCAGGTGGCGAGCAGTACTTC. It codes for CASSPVSGGEQYF.

The chain has TRBV19 and TRBJ1-5, with TRBD1 matching over 7 bases. J gave up 3 bases and V 3 bases, and 2 bases lay outside the gene matches. Germline-derived CDR1 and CDR2 are LNHDA and SQIVND (reference sequence). The CDR3 is 14 amino acids. The CDR3 reads CASSMTGNNQPQHF. Written as DNA, the CDR3 is TGTGCCAGTAGTATGACAGGGAACAATCAGCCCCAGCATTTT. Together with reference TRBV19 and TRBJ1-5, the CDR3 gives the full variable domain: DGGITQSPKYLFRKEGQNVTLSCEQNLNHDAMYWYRQDPGQGLRLIYYSQIVNDFQKGDIAEGYSVSREKKESFPLTVTSAQKNPTAFYLCASSMTGNNQPQHFGDGTRLSIL.

This clonotype came up a few times. V is TRBV7-3 and J is TRBJ2-7; the D gene is possibly TRBD1 (6 bases). The germline CDR1 and CDR2 sequences are SGHTA and FQGTGA. The CDR3 has 13 amino acids. Trimming shortened V by 5 bases and J by 2 bases, and 10 bases separated the two germline ends. CDR3 amino acids: CASSADSTYEQYF. DNA for the CDR3: TGTGCCAGCAGCGCGGACAGCACCTACGAGCAGTACTTC.